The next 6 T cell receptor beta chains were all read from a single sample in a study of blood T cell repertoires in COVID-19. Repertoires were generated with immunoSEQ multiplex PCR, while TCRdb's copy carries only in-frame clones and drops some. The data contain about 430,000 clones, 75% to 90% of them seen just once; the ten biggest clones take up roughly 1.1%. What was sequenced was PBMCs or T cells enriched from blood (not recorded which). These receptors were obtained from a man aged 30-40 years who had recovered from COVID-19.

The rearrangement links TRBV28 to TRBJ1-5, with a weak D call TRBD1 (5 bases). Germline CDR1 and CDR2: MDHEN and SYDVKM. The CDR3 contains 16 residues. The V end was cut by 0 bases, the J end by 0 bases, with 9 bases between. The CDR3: CASSLWGLNSNQPQHF. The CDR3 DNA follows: TGTGCCAGCAGTTTATGGGGACTAAATAGCAATCAGCCCCAGCATTTT.

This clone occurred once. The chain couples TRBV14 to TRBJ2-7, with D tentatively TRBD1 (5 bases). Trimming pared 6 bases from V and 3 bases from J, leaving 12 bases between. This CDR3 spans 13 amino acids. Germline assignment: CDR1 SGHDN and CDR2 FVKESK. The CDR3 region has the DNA TGTGCCAGCAGTAGGGGAATTGGCTACGAGCAGTACTTC. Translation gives CASSRGIGYEQYF.

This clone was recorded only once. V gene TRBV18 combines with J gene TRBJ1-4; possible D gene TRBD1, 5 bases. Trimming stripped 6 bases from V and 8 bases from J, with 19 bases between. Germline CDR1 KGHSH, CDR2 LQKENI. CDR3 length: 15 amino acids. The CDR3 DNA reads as TGTGCCAGCTCCCCGGCGGCCGGGGGGGAAGAAAAACTGTTTTTT. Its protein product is CASSPAAGGEEKLFF.

CDR3 sequence: CAWKFRQGGHKLFF. The DNA of the CDR3 is TGTGCCTGGAAGTTTCGGCAGGGCGGCCATAAACTGTTTTTT. V usage is TRBV30 and J usage is TRBJ1-4; D is perhaps TRBD1 (5 bases). The germline V and J ends were trimmed by 4 bases and 11 bases, with 20 bases remaining between them. Germline V gene lookup returns CDR1 GTSNPN and CDR2 SVGIG (reference sequence). CDR3 length equals 14 residues.

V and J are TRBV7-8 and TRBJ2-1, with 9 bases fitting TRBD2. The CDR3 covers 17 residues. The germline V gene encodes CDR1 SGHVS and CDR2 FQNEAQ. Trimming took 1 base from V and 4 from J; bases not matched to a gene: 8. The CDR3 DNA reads TGTGCCAGCAGCTTAGATACGGCGGGAGGGCTATACAATGAGCAGTTCTTC. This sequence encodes CASSLDTAGGLYNEQFF.

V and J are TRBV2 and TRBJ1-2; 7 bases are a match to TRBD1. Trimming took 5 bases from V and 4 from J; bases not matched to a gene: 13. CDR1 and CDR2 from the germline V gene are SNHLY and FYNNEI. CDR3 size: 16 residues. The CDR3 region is CASSPPGTASLYGYTF. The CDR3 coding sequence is TGTGCCAGCAGTCCTCCCGGGACAGCGAGCCTCTATGGCTACACCTTC.